Sequencing of this T cell receptor beta chain was carried out in a study of cytomegalovirus exposure and HLA in healthy donors. The PCR employed 60 Vbeta primers together with 13 Jbeta primers. Profiling relied on immunoSEQ multiplex PCR, and the TCRdb table lists in-frame clones only, not all of them. Of fewer than 250,000 clones in the sample, roughly 80% are singletons; the top ten hold 2.5% to 3.5%. This CDR3 spans 15 amino acids. CDR1 MNHEY and CDR2 SMNVEV come from the germline V gene (reference sequence). V was trimmed by 0 bases and J by 5 bases, leaving 13 bases between them. The chain links TRBV27 to TRBJ1-2; TRBD1 is a possible D gene (6 bases). Sequencing used PBMCs. This clonotype was sampled from a man in his thirties or forties in good health and CMV-seronegative. CDR3 region: CASSLSRTVNYGYTF. The DNA for the CDR3 is TGTGCCAGCAGTTTATCGAGGACAGTGAATTATGGCTACACCTTC.